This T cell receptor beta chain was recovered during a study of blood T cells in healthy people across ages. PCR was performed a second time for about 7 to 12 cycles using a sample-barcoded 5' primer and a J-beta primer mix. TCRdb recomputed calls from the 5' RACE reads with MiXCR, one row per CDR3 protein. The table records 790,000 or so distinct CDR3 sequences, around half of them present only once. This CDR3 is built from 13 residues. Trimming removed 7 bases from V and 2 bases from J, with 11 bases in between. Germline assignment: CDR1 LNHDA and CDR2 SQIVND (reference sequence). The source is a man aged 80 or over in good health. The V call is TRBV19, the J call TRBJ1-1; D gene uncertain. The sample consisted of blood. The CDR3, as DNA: TGTGCCAGTACCACGATCGTCAACACTGAAGCTTTCTTT. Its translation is CASTTIVNTEAFF.